These 5 T cell receptor beta chains were all obtained from the same sample, sequenced in a study of PD-1 blockade in classical Hodgkin lymphoma. TCRdb's copy holds only in-frame clones and misses some; the assay was immunoSEQ multiplex PCR. Of some 43,000 clones in the sample, about 85% are singletons; the top ten hold around 5%. Relapse was seen in all patients after autologous stem cell transplantation, and brentuximab vedotin exposure was variable. Here the sequenced sample was peripheral blood mononuclear cells (PBMCs), taken before the second cycle of nivolumab. These receptors came from a human donor with classical Hodgkin lymphoma.

The rearrangement uses TRBV2 and TRBJ2-7, with 9 bases aligning to TRBD2. The V segment lost 3 bases and the J segment 2 bases; nucleotides outside the gene matches: 5. The CDR3 has 15 residues. CDR1 SNHLY and CDR2 FYNNEI come from the germline V gene. CDR3 in DNA: TGTGCCAGCAGTGATCCTAGCGGGATTACCTACGAGCAGTACTTC. It specifies CASSDPSGITYEQYF.

The gene calls are TRBV16 and TRBJ2-2; 8 bases align to TRBD2. The CDR3 is made up of 13 amino acids. Germline CDR1 KGHSY, CDR2 FQNENV. V lost 8 bases, J lost 7 bases, and 6 bases stayed unmatched. The CDR3 DNA follows: TGTGCCAGCGCCGGGACTAGTATCGGGGAGCTGTTTTTT. Its translation is CASAGTSIGELFF.

The V gene is TRBV19, the J gene TRBJ1-6, with D possibly matching TRBD1 (6 bases). V lost 5 bases to trimming and J lost 9 bases, with 11 bases between them. This CDR3 is built from 13 residues. Germline V gene lookup returns CDR1 LNHDA and CDR2 SQIVND (reference sequence). This CDR3 is CASSESGVSPLHF. The CDR3 coding sequence is TGTGCCAGTAGTGAGTCAGGGGTTTCACCCCTCCACTTT.

The gene calls are TRBV6-1 and TRBJ2-5, with D possibly being TRBD1 (5 bases). CDR3 length: 15 residues. Trimming stripped 6 bases from V and 5 bases from J, with 19 bases between. The germline gives CDR1 MNHNS, CDR2 SASEGT. This CDR3 is CASSVAQQGSETQYF. The CDR3, as DNA: TGTGCCAGCAGCGTCGCCCAGCAGGGATCCGAGACCCAGTACTTC.

The V gene is TRBV28, the J gene TRBJ2-7, with a possible D match to TRBD1 (6 bases). The CDR3 covers 14 residues. The germline CDR1 and CDR2 sequences are MDHEN and SYDVKM. Trimming removed 6 bases from V and 2 bases from J, with 14 bases in between. The CDR3 reads CASRATGEAYEQYF. The CDR3 DNA reads TGTGCCAGCAGGGCGACAGGAGAAGCCTACGAGCAGTACTTC.